This T cell receptor beta chain was identified during a study of cytomegalovirus exposure and HLA in healthy donors. Study background: An analysis done earlier identified 100 million to 140 million unique TCR beta sequences from around 180 million T cells.

The CDR3 extends over 13 amino acids. Germline V CDR1 and CDR2: SEHNR, FQNEAQ (reference sequence). As regards this clone: One end of the junction varies from germline; a read error may be responsible.

PCR primers comprised 60 Vbeta and 13 Jbeta primers. Original analysis: Unique TCR beta chains numbered approximately 80 million in a later analysis, with about 11 million shared. TCRdb's table, derived via immunoSEQ multiplex PCR, lists solely in-frame clones and lacks some. That table furnishes V, J and clone size, whereas the DNA furnished D and trimming. The sample has about 190,000 clones, 80% to 85% seen once. This sequence joins TRBV7-9 and TRBJ1-2; D may be TRBD1 (6 bases). The source material was PBMCs. This TCR was sampled from a man in his forties or fifties in good health and CMV-seropositive. The CDR3 here is CSSSLTGIGGYTF. The CDR3 DNA follows: TGTTCCAGCAGCTTGACAGGCATAGGTGGCTACACCTTC. The whole variable domain, filled in from reference TRBV7-9 and TRBJ1-2, reads DTGVSQNPRHKITKRGQNVTFRCDPISEHNRLYWYRQTLGQGPEFLTYFQNEAQLEKSRLLSDRFSAERPKGSFSTLEIQRTEQGDSAMYLCSSSLTGIGGYTFGSGTRLTVV.